This T cell receptor beta chain was sequenced during a study of T cell repertoires in aging, cancer and after chemotherapy. Findings of the study overall: No conclusions about immunological memory after chemotherapy can be drawn from the repertoire data. Untreated cancer patients had significantly lower blood TCR diversity than age-matched healthy donors.

About this clonotype itself: The antigen is undetermined.

A mixed TRB-A/B primer pool amplified rearranged TRB by multiplex touch-down PCR. TCRdb recomputed calls from the multiplex PCR reads with MiXCR, one row per CDR3 protein. The sample holds thousands of distinct CDR3 sequences, roughly 70% seen once. The V gene end was trimmed by 5 bases and the J gene end by 4 bases; junction bases not matched to a gene: 11. Germline-derived CDR1 and CDR2 are SEHNR and FQNEAQ (reference sequence). The CDR3 runs to 15 residues. The template was genomic DNA from peripheral blood, not RNA. The TCR was taken from a human donor with a solid tumor. The chain joins TRBV7-9 to TRBJ2-7; TRBD1 aligns across 7 bases. Sequences were obtained from blood. In DNA, the CDR3 is TGTGCCAGCAGCCTCGGGACAGCAGCTTGGTACGAGCAGTACTTC. It yields the protein CASSLGTAAWYEQYF.